The 24 T cell receptor beta chains given below trace back to one sample, sequenced in a study of T-cell memory formation after mild COVID-19 (dated by TCRdb to about 2021). Library generation was performed with 5' RACE. Instrument on record: Illumina NovaSeq 6000. Using fastp at Q25 and MiXCR, TCRdb reprocessed the public reads and kept productive beta chains. Rows merge per CDR3 protein into single entries with the most common DNA and genes. The sample contains a few hundred thousand distinct CDR3 sequences, 20% to 25% of them found a single time. Of the sample, 21% is held by the ten largest clones. What was sequenced was PBMCs or a T cell subset sorted from them (not recorded which). Receptor source: a man aged 18-30 years who had mild COVID-19 (a few samples of this study predate the infection). The sample titles of this study are shuffled in the database, so cell type and time point are left out; the donor was told from shared clones.

The rearrangement uses TRBV6-6 and TRBJ1-1; D unresolved. The CDR3 has 13 amino acids. Trimming shortened V by 0 bases and J by 5 bases, and 7 bases separated the two germline ends. Germline CDR1 and CDR2: MNHNY and SVGAGI (reference sequence). In DNA, the CDR3 is TGTGCCAGCAGTTACTCACAGATTACTGAAGCTTTCTTT. This sequence encodes CASSYSQITEAFF.

The rearrangement links TRBV18 to TRBJ1-5; TRBD1 matches 7 bases. The CDR3 is 15 amino acids. V gave up 6 bases and J gave up 0 bases; unmatched junction bases: 5. The germline V gene encodes CDR1 KGHSH and CDR2 LQKENI. CDR3 loop: CASSRQGNSNQPQHF. CDR3 sequence (DNA): TGTGCCAGCTCCCGACAGGGAAATAGCAATCAGCCCCAGCATTTT.

The table lists this clonotype with a count of one. The CDR3 DNA reads as TGTGCCAGCAGTCGCAGGGACGGTGTCTATGGCTACACCTTC. Translation: CASSRRDGVYGYTF. The rearrangement uses TRBV6-2 or TRBV6-3 and TRBJ1-2; tentatively, D is TRBD1 (5 bases). Trimming removed 5 bases from V and 4 bases from J, with 14 bases in between. The CDR3 runs to 14 residues. CDR1 is MNHEY, CDR2 SVGEGT, per germline.

This clonotype has more than one count but fewer than ten. Germline and junction disagree at one end, which may indicate a read error. The chain is built from TRBV5-1 and TRBJ2-3; D ambiguous. CDR3 length equals 12 residues. Germline V gene lookup returns CDR1 SGHRS and CDR2 YFSETQ. CDR3 sequence: CDSSLDSDTQYF. The CDR3 region has the DNA TGCGACAGCAGCTTAGATTCAGATACGCAGTATTTT. Using reference TRBV5-1 and TRBJ2-3 for the parts outside the CDR3, the full variable domain is KAGVTQTPRYLIKTRGQQVTLSCSPISGHRSVSWYQQTPGQGLQFLFEYFSETQRNKGNFPGRFSGRQFSNSRSEMNVSTLELGDSALYLCDSSLDSDTQYFGPGTRLTVL.

Many counts were recorded for this clonotype. V gene TRBV7-9 combines with J gene TRBJ2-3; no clear D. This CDR3 has 15 amino acids. Trimming pared 5 bases from V and 6 bases from J, leaving 18 bases between. Germline assignment: CDR1 SEHNR and CDR2 FQNEAQ (reference sequence). The CDR3 loop reads CASSLRVMRSDTQYF. In DNA form, the CDR3 reads TGTGCCAGCAGCCTCCGGGTGATGAGGTCGGATACGCAGTATTTT.

This rearrangement joins TRBV27 to TRBJ1-1; no firm D call. CDR1 and CDR2 from the germline V gene are MNHEY and SMNVEV (reference sequence). The CDR3 covers 15 residues. The V end was cut by 0 bases, the J end by 1 base, with 9 bases between. The CDR3 sequence is CASSLSEQTNTEAFF. Written as DNA, the CDR3 is TGTGCCAGCAGTTTATCGGAACAGACGAACACTGAAGCTTTCTTT.

V usage is TRBV5-1 and J usage is TRBJ2-7; perhaps TRBD1 as D (6 bases). The V and J ends lost 2 bases and 2 bases respectively, with 11 bases between them. Germline V gene lookup returns CDR1 SGHRS and CDR2 YFSETQ. The CDR3 covers 14 residues. The CDR3 nucleotides are TGCGCCAGCAGCTTCTGGGGGCGTCCCTACGAGCAGTACTTC. This gives the protein CASSFWGRPYEQYF.

CDR3 DNA sequence: TGCAGTGCTAGAGCTCAGAGCGGCTCACCCCTCCACTTT. Translating it yields CSARAQSGSPLHF. The chain joins TRBV20-1 to TRBJ1-6; the D is unclear. V was pared by 1 base and J by 10 bases, with 11 bases between. This CDR3 spans 13 amino acids. Germline assignment: CDR1 DFQATT and CDR2 SNEGSKA (reference sequence).

V gene TRBV10-2 combines with J gene TRBJ2-3, with D hard to call. The V gene's germline CDR1 is WSHSY and CDR2 SAAADI. Deletions cut 0 bases from V and 0 bases from J, with 7 bases between. CDR3 length: 15 residues. The CDR3 bases are TGCGCCAGCAGTGAGTCCCTGGGTAGCACAGATACGCAGTATTTT. Protein product: CASSESLGSTDTQYF.

J is TRBJ2-3 and V is TRBV9; perhaps TRBD2 as D (7 bases). This CDR3 contains 15 residues. Germline loops: CDR1 SGDLS, CDR2 YYNGEE. The ends were cut back, 3 bases at V and 5 bases at J, with 16 bases in the middle. Here the CDR3 DNA reads TGTGCCAGCAGCGGGATGGCGGGGGCCTTAGATACGCAGTATTTT. Amino acids: CASSGMAGALDTQYF.

Only a few counts were recorded for this clonotype. The chain combines TRBV5-1 with TRBJ2-1, with 8 bases identical to TRBD2. Germline assignment: CDR1 SGHRS and CDR2 YFSETQ. J gave up 8 bases and V 4 bases, and 8 bases lay outside the gene matches. The CDR3 is made up of 14 amino acids. The CDR3 nucleotides are TGCGCCAGCAGCCCATCGGGGGGGGGCCATGAGCAGTTCTTC. Protein sequence: CASSPSGGGHEQFF.

The chain employs TRBV7-2 and TRBJ2-5, with 8 bases identical to TRBD2. CDR1 and CDR2 (germline): SGHTA, FQGNSA. With V trimmed by 5 bases and J by 4 bases, 9 bases remained unmatched. This CDR3 contains 15 residues. CDR3 in DNA: TGTGCCAGCAGCCGACTAGCGTGGGGTGGAGAGACCCAGTACTTC. Its translation: CASSRLAWGGETQYF.

The chain uses TRBV20-1 and TRBJ2-7; D gene unclear. Germline V gene data show CDR1 as DFQATT and CDR2 as SNEGSKA (reference sequence). The CDR3 has 12 amino acids. V lost 0 bases and J lost 7, with 10 bases in between. CDR3 sequence (DNA): TGCAGTGCTAGAGATCGCTCCTTTGAGCAGTACTTC. It translates to CSARDRSFEQYF.

As for this clonotype: One junction end does not reproduce the germline sequence, and a read error may be involved. This chain joins TRBV20-1 and TRBJ2-1, with 8 nucleotides matching TRBD1. Germline loops: CDR1 DFQATT, CDR2 SNEGSKA (reference sequence). The CDR3 consists of 13 residues. Here the CDR3 DNA reads TGCAGTGCTACCCCGGACAGGGTCAATGAGCAGTTGTTC. This sequence encodes CSATPDRVNEQLF.

The sample holds a few counts of this clonotype. This chain joins TRBV10-3 and TRBJ2-7; D tentatively reads TRBD1 or TRBD2 (5 bases each). CDR1 is ENHRY and CDR2 is SYGVKD in the germline V gene. Between the trimmed V and J ends, which lost 7 bases and 0 bases, there was a span of 16 bases. The CDR3 runs 15 residues. In DNA form, the CDR3 reads TGTGCCATCACTGAAGGGGACCAGAGCTCCTACGAGCAGTACTTC. Translating it yields CAITEGDQSSYEQYF.

There are a few counts of this clonotype. V is TRBV29-1 and J is TRBJ1-2; weak D call: TRBD1 (5 bases). The germline V and J ends were trimmed by 0 bases and 6 bases, with 8 bases remaining between them. The CDR3 is made up of 12 amino acids. Germline lookup yields CDR1 SQVTM and CDR2 ANQGSEA. CDR3 in DNA: TGCAGCGTTGAAGACGACAGTAATGGCTACACCTTC. Translated: CSVEDDSNGYTF.

The chain is built from TRBV5-5 and TRBJ2-5; 9 nucleotides line up with TRBD1. Unmatched junction bases numbered 12, after V lost 7 bases and J lost 5 bases. CDR1 and CDR2 from the germline V gene are SGHKS and YYEKEE (reference sequence). This CDR3 spans 15 amino acids. This CDR3 reads CASATRDRARETQYF. The DNA for the CDR3 is TGTGCCAGCGCCACACGGGACAGGGCCCGGGAGACCCAGTACTTC.

The chain carries TRBV12-3 or TRBV12-4 and TRBJ1-5; tentatively, D is TRBD1 (5 bases). V was pared by 8 bases and J by 9 bases, with 11 bases between. CDR3 length: 11 residues. CDR3 amino acids: CASGERGPQHF. CDR3 coding DNA: TGTGCCAGCGGTGAGAGGGGGCCCCAGCATTTT.

J is TRBJ2-4 and V is TRBV20-1; 9 nucleotides match TRBD1. CDR1 is DFQATT and CDR2 is SNEGSKA in the germline V gene (reference sequence). V trimming: 2 bases; J trimming: 0 bases; junction bases outside the gene matches: 8. The CDR3 sequence is 17 residues long. The DNA for the CDR3 is TGCAGTGCTAGATCCAACAGGGGGCGCGGAGCCAAAAACATTCAGTACTTC. Its translation is CSARSNRGRGAKNIQYF.

This clonotype was seen ten or more times. V is TRBV2 and J is TRBJ1-6; D not resolved. Looked up from germline, CDR1 is SNHLY and CDR2 is FYNNEI. The CDR3 consists of 13 residues. V lost 10 bases and J lost 13, with 20 bases in between. The DNA for the CDR3 is TGTGCCAAGGGAAAGCCCCCCCAGGATCCCCTCCACTTT. Its translation is CAKGKPPQDPLHF.

The chain couples TRBV5-1 to TRBJ1-2; D may be TRBD1 (5 bases). Deletions cut 2 bases from V and 5 bases from J, with 16 bases between. CDR1 is SGHRS, CDR2 YFSETQ, per germline. The CDR3 contains 15 residues. The CDR3 DNA follows: TGCGCCAGCAGCTTCAACCACGGGGCGCGGTATGGCTACACCTTC. It yields the protein CASSFNHGARYGYTF.

This rearrangement joins TRBV5-1 to TRBJ1-1; D uncertain. The CDR3 contains 14 residues. Trimming left V 1 base short and J 2 bases short, with 9 bases between. The V gene's germline CDR1 is SGHRS and CDR2 YFSETQ. CDR3 coding DNA: TGCGCCAGCAGCTTGAGGTGGGGAAACACTGAAGCTTTCTTT. The encoded protein is CASSLRWGNTEAFF.

The chain recombines TRBV12-3 or TRBV12-4 with TRBJ1-4; no clear D gene. V lost 5 bases, J lost 4 bases, and 8 bases lay in between. The CDR3 length is 13 residues. The CDR3 DNA reads as TGTGCCAGCAGTCCATGGAGTAATGAAAAACTGTTTTTT. Translating gives CASSPWSNEKLFF.

This clonotype came up many times. The chain combines TRBV2 with TRBJ2-3; D possibly matches TRBD1 or TRBD2 (5 bases each). The CDR3 is 14 amino acids. Germline V gene lookup returns CDR1 SNHLY and CDR2 FYNNEI. V lost 3 bases and J lost 4, with 11 bases in between. CDR3 DNA: TGTGCCAGCAGTGAGAGGGGCCACGCAGATACGCAGTATTTT. The encoded protein is CASSERGHADTQYF.